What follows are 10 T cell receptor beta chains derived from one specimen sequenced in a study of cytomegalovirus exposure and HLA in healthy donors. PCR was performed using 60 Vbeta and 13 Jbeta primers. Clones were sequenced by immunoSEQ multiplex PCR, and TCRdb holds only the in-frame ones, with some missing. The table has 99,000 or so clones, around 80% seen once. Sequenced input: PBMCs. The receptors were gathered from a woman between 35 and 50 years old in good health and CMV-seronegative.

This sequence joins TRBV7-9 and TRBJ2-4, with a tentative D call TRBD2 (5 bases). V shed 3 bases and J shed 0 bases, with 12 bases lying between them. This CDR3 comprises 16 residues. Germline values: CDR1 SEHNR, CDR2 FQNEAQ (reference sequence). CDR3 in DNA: TGTGCCAGCAGCTTTCCGGGGTCGGTAGCCAAAAACATTCAGTACTTC. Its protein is CASSFPGSVAKNIQYF.

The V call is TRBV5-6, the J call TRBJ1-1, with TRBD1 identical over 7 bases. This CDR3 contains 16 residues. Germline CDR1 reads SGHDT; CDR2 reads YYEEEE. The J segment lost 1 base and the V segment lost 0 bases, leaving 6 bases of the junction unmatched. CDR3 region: CASSLAEDRWNTEAFF. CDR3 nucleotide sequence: TGTGCCAGCAGCTTGGCCGAGGACAGGTGGAACACTGAAGCTTTCTTT. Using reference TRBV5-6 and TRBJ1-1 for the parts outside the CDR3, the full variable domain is DAGVTQSPTHLIKTRGQQVTLRCSPKSGHDTVSWYQQALGQGPQFIFQYYEEEERQRGNFPDRFSGHQFPNYSSELNVNALLLGDSALYLCASSLAEDRWNTEAFFGQGTRLTVV.

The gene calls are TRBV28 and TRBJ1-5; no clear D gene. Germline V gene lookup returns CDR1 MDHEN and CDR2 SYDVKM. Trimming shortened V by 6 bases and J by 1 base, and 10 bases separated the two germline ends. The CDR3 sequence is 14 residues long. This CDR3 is CASRKGGSNQPQHF. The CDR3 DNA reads TGTGCCAGCAGGAAGGGCGGGAGCAATCAGCCCCAGCATTTT.

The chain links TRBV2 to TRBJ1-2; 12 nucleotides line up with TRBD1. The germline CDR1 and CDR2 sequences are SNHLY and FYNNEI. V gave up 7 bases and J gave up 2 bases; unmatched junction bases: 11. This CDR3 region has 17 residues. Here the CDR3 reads CASTPGQGALGNYGYTF. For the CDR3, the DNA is TGTGCCAGCACCCCGGGACAGGGGGCTTTGGGAAACTATGGCTACACCTTC.

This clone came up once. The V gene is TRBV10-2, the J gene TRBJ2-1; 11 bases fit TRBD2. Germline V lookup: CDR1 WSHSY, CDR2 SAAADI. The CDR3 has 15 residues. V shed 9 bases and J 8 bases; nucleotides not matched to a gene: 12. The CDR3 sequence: CASSFPSGRSHEQFF. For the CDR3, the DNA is TGCGCCAGTAGCTTTCCTAGCGGGAGGTCCCATGAGCAGTTCTTC.

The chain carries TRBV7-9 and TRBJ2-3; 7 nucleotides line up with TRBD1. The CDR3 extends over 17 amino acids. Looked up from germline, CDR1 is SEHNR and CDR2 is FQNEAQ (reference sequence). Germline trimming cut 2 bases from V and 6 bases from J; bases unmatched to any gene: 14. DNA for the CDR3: TGTGCCAGCAGCTTAAGCGCAGGACAGGCCTCTGAGGATACGCAGTATTTT. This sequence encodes CASSLSAGQASEDTQYF. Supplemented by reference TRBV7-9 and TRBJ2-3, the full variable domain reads DTGVSQNPRHKITKRGQNVTFRCDPISEHNRLYWYRQTLGQGPEFLTYFQNEAQLEKSRLLSDRFSAERPKGSFSTLEIQRTEQGDSAMYLCASSLSAGQASEDTQYFGPGTRLTVL.

CDR3 bases: TGTGCCAGCAGCGTATATGAGGGAATCGATGAGCAGTTCTTC. Amino acid sequence: CASSVYEGIDEQFF. The chain combines TRBV9 with TRBJ2-1; perhaps TRBD2 as D (5 bases). The germline V gene has CDR1 SGDLS and CDR2 YYNGEE. This CDR3 has 14 amino acids. Trimming pared 1 base from V and 8 bases from J, leaving 13 bases between.

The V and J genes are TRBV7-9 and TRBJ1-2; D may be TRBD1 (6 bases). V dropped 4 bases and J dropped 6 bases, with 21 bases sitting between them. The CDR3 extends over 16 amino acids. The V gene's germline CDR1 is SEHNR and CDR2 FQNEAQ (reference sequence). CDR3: CASSSPGGHRGNGYTF. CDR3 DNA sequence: TGTGCCAGCAGCTCCCCTGGGGGACATCGGGGTAATGGCTACACCTTC.

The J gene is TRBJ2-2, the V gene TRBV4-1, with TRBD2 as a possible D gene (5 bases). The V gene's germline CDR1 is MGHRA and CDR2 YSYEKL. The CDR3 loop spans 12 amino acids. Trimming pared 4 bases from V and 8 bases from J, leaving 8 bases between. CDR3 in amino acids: CASSRPGGELFF. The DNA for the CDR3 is TGCGCCAGCAGCCGTCCGGGGGGGGAGCTGTTTTTT.

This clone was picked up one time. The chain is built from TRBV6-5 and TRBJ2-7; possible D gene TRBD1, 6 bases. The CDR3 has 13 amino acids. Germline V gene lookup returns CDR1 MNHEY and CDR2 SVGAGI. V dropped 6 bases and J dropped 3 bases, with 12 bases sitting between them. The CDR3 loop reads CASRRTAYYEQYF. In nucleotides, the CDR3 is TGTGCCAGCAGACGGACAGCATACTACGAGCAGTACTTC.